One and the same sample provided the 28 T cell receptor beta chains below, sequenced in a study of OX40 agonist ivuxolimab in advanced cancers. Produced via immunoSEQ multiplex PCR; TCRdb's table is partial and in-frame only. The sample yields about 100,000 clones, just over 90% seen once. The source material was CD4+ or CD8+ T cells sorted from blood, sampled in a trial of the OX40 agonist ivuxolimab. The receptors stem from an adult with an advanced solid tumor such as melanoma, head and neck, liver or kidney cancer.

The V gene is TRBV7-6, the J gene TRBJ2-5, with 7 nucleotides matching TRBD2. The CDR3 runs 16 residues. V lost 1 base to trimming and J lost 5 bases; unmatched junction nucleotides: 10. Germline CDR1 is SGHVS and CDR2 is FNYEAQ. In nucleotides, the CDR3 is TGTGCCAGCAGCTTAGACGGGACTAAGAGTGGGGAGACCCAGTACTTC. This translates into CASSLDGTKSGETQYF.

This chain connects TRBV21-1 to TRBJ1-2; TRBD1, the table's D call, lacks a check against the DNA. TRBV21-1 is deemed a pseudogene. The CDR3 is 15 amino acids. CDR3 DNA sequence: TGTGCCAGCAGCAAACAGTCCAGGTCGGACTATGGCTACACCTTC. Protein product: CASSKQSRSDYGYTF.

The chain is built from TRBV5-1 and TRBJ2-7; 11 bases are a match to TRBD2. CDR1 and CDR2 from the germline V gene are SGHRS and YFSETQ. The CDR3 has 16 residues. V lost 4 bases, J lost 6 bases, and 12 bases stayed unmatched. The CDR3 sequence: CASSSGTSGGVLEQYF. The CDR3 bases are TGCGCCAGCAGCAGCGGGACTAGCGGTGGGGTGCTCGAGCAGTACTTC.

The chain combines TRBV11-3 with TRBJ2-7; maybe TRBD1 (6 bases). This CDR3 region has 15 residues. Trimming took off 1 base at V and 0 bases at J, with 10 bases between the two ends. Germline assignment: CDR1 SGHNT and CDR2 YENEEA. DNA for the CDR3: TGTGCCAGCAGCTTAGGTTCACAGGGCTCCTACGAGCAGTACTTC. It codes for CASSLGSQGSYEQYF.

A remark on this clone: Because the CDR3's place on the DNA is in doubt, the DNA is left out and the CDR3 is given as listed by TCRdb. V usage is TRBV21-1 and J usage is TRBJ2-2; no check of the table's D call, TRBD2, against the DNA was made. TRBV21-1 is classified as a pseudogene. The CDR3 comprises 14 residues, both ends counted. The CDR3 is CARRWGLGAGELFF.

V is TRBV5-4 and J is TRBJ2-5, with D unclear. The germline CDR1 and CDR2 sequences are SGHNT and YYREEE (reference sequence). Trimming left V 4 bases short and J 0 bases short, with 4 bases between. This CDR3 is 12 amino acids long. The CDR3 loop reads CASSRYQETQYF. CDR3 DNA: TGTGCCAGCAGCCGGTACCAAGAGACCCAGTACTTC.

This clone was counted a single time. CDR3 in DNA: TGTGCCAGCAGCCTTCGGGGCGGGGGAGGCCCAGAGACCCAGTACTTC. Translated: CASSLRGGGGPETQYF. The chain recombines TRBV7-2 with TRBJ2-5; 7 bases fit TRBD2. Germline trimming cut 5 bases from V and 4 bases from J; bases unmatched to any gene: 13. The CDR3 is 16 amino acids. The germline gives CDR1 SGHTA, CDR2 FQGNSA.

This chain links TRBV4-3 with TRBJ2-7, with 10 bases fitting TRBD1. The CDR3 loop spans 14 amino acids. The junction had 2 bases not matched to a gene; V was cut back by 4 bases and J by 2 bases. CDR1 is LGHNA, CDR2 YSLEER, per germline. The CDR3 protein is CASSRDRGTYEQYF. The CDR3, as DNA: TGCGCCAGCAGCCGGGACAGGGGAACCTACGAGCAGTACTTC.

The rearrangement uses TRBV28 and TRBJ2-5, with TRBD2 matching over 9 bases. V trimming: 3 bases; J trimming: 5 bases; junction bases outside the gene matches: 7. CDR1 and CDR2 (germline): MDHEN, SYDVKM. The CDR3 loop spans 15 amino acids. CDR3 protein: CASSLAGGPGETQYF. Written as DNA, the CDR3 is TGTGCCAGCAGTTTGGCGGGAGGGCCGGGTGAGACCCAGTACTTC.

The gene calls are TRBV21-1 and TRBJ2-1; TRBD1 was called by the table and not checked on the DNA. TRBV21-1 is labeled a pseudogene. The CDR3 consists of 19 residues. The CDR3 region is CASSKEVGRTFRNYNEQFF. The CDR3 coding sequence is TGTGCCAGCAGCAAAGAGGTGGGCAGAACCTTTAGGAACTACAATGAGCAGTTCTTC.

This chain joins TRBV7-2 and TRBJ2-3, with D perhaps TRBD2 (6 bases). Germline-derived CDR1 and CDR2 are SGHTA and FQGNSA. V lost 0 bases to trimming and J lost 4 bases, with 14 bases between them. The CDR3 length is 16 residues. CDR3 bases: TGTGCCAGCAGCTTAGCCCCTAGCGTAGGGGCAGATACGCAGTATTTT. This encodes CASSLAPSVGADTQYF.

The chain combines TRBV28 with TRBJ1-2; D gene ambiguous. Germline V gene lookup returns CDR1 MDHEN and CDR2 SYDVKM. Trimming removed 2 bases from V and 3 bases from J, with 10 bases in between. This CDR3 spans 14 amino acids. This CDR3 is CASSLKGRYYGYTF. Written as DNA, the CDR3 is TGTGCCAGCAGTTTAAAGGGCAGATACTATGGCTACACCTTC.

The V gene is TRBV15, the J gene TRBJ1-2, with 7 positions matching TRBD1. The CDR3 consists of 14 residues. Germline V gene sequence: CDR1 LNHNV, CDR2 YYDKDF (reference sequence). Unmatched junction bases numbered 2, after V lost 0 bases and J lost 4 bases. As DNA, the CDR3 is TGTGCCACCAGCAGAGAAGGGGGCGTCTATGGCTACACCTTC. This encodes CATSREGGVYGYTF.

The chain combines TRBV6-8 with TRBJ2-1; D call uncertain. V shed 8 bases and J shed 6 bases, with 14 bases lying between them. This CDR3 spans 13 amino acids. Germline-derived CDR1 and CDR2 are MNHGY and SAAAGT. In DNA, the CDR3 is TGTGCCAGCTGGATCAAGGGTCGCAATGAGCAGTTCTTC. Encoded protein: CASWIKGRNEQFF.

The V gene is TRBV7-9, the J gene TRBJ2-1; the D gene is possibly TRBD2 (6 bases). The CDR3 is 15 residues long. The V end was cut by 5 bases, the J end by 4 bases, with 15 bases between. The V gene's germline CDR1 is SEHNR and CDR2 FQNEAQ (reference sequence). The CDR3 loop reads CASSPPSDWYNEQFF. The CDR3 region has the DNA TGTGCCAGCAGCCCCCCTAGCGACTGGTACAATGAGCAGTTCTTC.

The rearrangement uses TRBV2 and TRBJ2-3, with D hard to call. CDR1 SNHLY and CDR2 FYNNEI come from the germline V gene. Trimming took off 3 bases at V and 3 bases at J, with 7 bases between the two ends. This CDR3 is 13 amino acids long. CDR3 protein: CASSDPPTDTQYF. The CDR3 bases are TGTGCCAGCAGTGACCCTCCGACAGATACGCAGTATTTT.

A word on this clone: One end of the junction does not line up with germline, which may come from a read error. This rearrangement joins TRBV7-8 to TRBJ2-5; tentative D call: TRBD2 (5 bases). Per the germline V gene, CDR1 is SGHVS and CDR2 is FQNEAQ. The CDR3 sequence is 15 residues long. The DNA of the CDR3 is TGTGCCAGCAGCCTAGCACTAACCACCCAAGAGACCCAGTACTTC. Its translation is CASSLALTTQETQYF.

V usage is TRBV29-1 and J usage is TRBJ2-5; D perhaps matches TRBD2 (7 bases). The germline CDR1 and CDR2 sequences are SQVTM and ANQGSEA. CDR3 length: 15 amino acids. Trimming took 4 bases from V and 1 from J, leaving 16 bases between them. The CDR3 DNA is TGCAGCGTTGGGACAGCACTAGCGACCCAAGAGACCCAGTACTTC. It codes for CSVGTALATQETQYF.

The V call is TRBV18, the J call TRBJ2-7; possibly TRBD2 for D (6 bases). The V end lost 0 bases, the J end lost 3 bases, and 12 bases lay between the germline ends. Germline V gene sequence: CDR1 KGHSH, CDR2 LQKENI. The CDR3 is 15 residues long. CDR3 loop: CASSPPPLAGYEQYF. The CDR3 region has the DNA TGTGCCAGCTCACCACCCCCACTAGCAGGCTACGAGCAGTACTTC.

V usage is TRBV6-5 and J usage is TRBJ1-1; TRBD1 matches 8 bases. Germline V lookup: CDR1 MNHEY, CDR2 SVGAGI. V lost 2 bases, J lost 3 bases, and 5 bases stayed unmatched. This CDR3 comprises 15 residues. The CDR3 sequence: CASSYTTGEDTEAFF. Written as DNA, the CDR3 is TGTGCCAGCAGTTACACGACAGGGGAGGACACTGAAGCTTTCTTT.

The V gene is TRBV4-1, the J gene TRBJ1-6, with D possibly being TRBD1 (6 bases). V lost 2 bases, J lost 9 bases, and 14 bases lay in between. This CDR3 has 15 amino acids. Germline CDR1 reads MGHRA; CDR2 reads YSYEKL. The CDR3 is CASSQKQGEASPLHF. In nucleotides, the CDR3 is TGCGCCAGCAGCCAAAAACAGGGCGAGGCTTCACCCCTCCACTTT.

This chain joins TRBV14 and TRBJ2-1, with 10 nucleotides matching TRBD2. The length of the CDR3 is 15 residues. The ends lost 2 bases at V and 5 bases at J; junction bases unmatched: 3. Germline CDR1 is SGHDN and CDR2 is FVKESK. The CDR3 sequence is CASSQPGLADNEQFF. CDR3 DNA sequence: TGTGCCAGCAGCCAACCCGGACTAGCGGACAATGAGCAGTTCTTC.

The chain links TRBV5-1 to TRBJ1-5; no firm D call. This CDR3 is built from 15 residues. CDR1 and CDR2 from the germline V gene are SGHRS and YFSETQ. The ends were cut back, 0 bases at V and 2 bases at J, with 9 bases in the middle. CDR3: CASSLDTSRNQPQHF. The CDR3 coding sequence is TGCGCCAGCAGCTTGGACACCTCACGCAATCAGCCCCAGCATTTT.

This clone has a single count. The chain uses TRBV7-2 and TRBJ1-2; the D is unclear. V was shortened by 4 bases and J by 8 bases, with 17 bases between the two germline ends. This CDR3 comprises 14 residues. Germline CDR1 SGHTA, CDR2 FQGNSA. The CDR3 loop is CASSSLTGTGGYTF. The CDR3 DNA is TGTGCCAGCAGCTCCCTGACGGGCACGGGCGGCTACACCTTC.

The V gene is TRBV21-1, the J gene TRBJ2-2; the table names TRBD2, a call not compared with the DNA. TRBV21-1 is a known pseudogene. The CDR3 spans 14 residues. The CDR3: CASSVWEYTGELFF. CDR3 DNA sequence: TGTGCCAGCAGCGTCTGGGAGTACACCGGGGAGCTGTTTTTT.

This chain uses TRBV7-8 with TRBJ2-1, with a possible D match to TRBD1 (6 bases). The CDR3 consists of 13 residues. V was shortened by 0 bases and J by 9 bases, with 9 bases between the two germline ends. Germline V gene lookup returns CDR1 SGHVS and CDR2 FQNEAQ. CDR3 coding DNA: TGTGCCAGCAGCTTAGCGATAGGGGGTGAGCAGTTCTTC. Residues: CASSLAIGGEQFF. The full variable domain, its missing parts supplied by reference TRBV7-8 and TRBJ2-1, is GAGVSQSPRYKVAKRGQDVALRCDPISGHVSLFWYQQALGQGPEFLTYFQNEAQLDKSGLPSDRFFAERPEGSVSTLKIQRTQQEDSAVYLCASSLAIGGEQFFGPGTRLTVL.

The rearrangement joins TRBV6-6 to TRBJ1-5; TRBD1 matches at 10 bases. Germline trimming cut 6 bases from V and 4 bases from J; bases unmatched to any gene: 6. The germline gives CDR1 MNHNY, CDR2 SVGAGI (reference sequence). The CDR3 has 15 residues. The CDR3 DNA reads TGTGCCAGCAGGCCTGACAGGGGGCGGAATCAGCCCCAGCATTTT. Encoded protein: CASRPDRGRNQPQHF.

The chain carries TRBV30 and TRBJ1-2; a weak D match, TRBD1 (6 bases). The V end lost 3 bases, the J end lost 8 bases, and 16 bases lay between the germline ends. This CDR3 region has 13 residues. The germline V gene encodes CDR1 GTSNPN and CDR2 SVGIG (reference sequence). CDR3 sequence: CAWREQGIGGYTF. The DNA for the CDR3 is TGTGCCTGGAGAGAACAGGGTATCGGGGGCTACACCTTC.